Below, 31 T cell receptor delta chains from the same sample are listed, as sequenced in a study of gamma-delta T cells after stem cell transplantation. TCRdb processed the RT-PCR reads again with the CATT caller. The sample includes 1,500 to 2,000 delta-chain clones, about 2.3% seen only once; the top ten take roughly 49%. Material for sequencing was gamma-delta T cells. The receptors here all came from a human donor. It is not recorded whose cells these are; they may come from a transplant donor.

This clone was picked up a small number of times. With a far larger clone one base away, a read error is the likely cause. The sample holds other DNA sequences that translate to the same CDR3. The chain carries TRDV2 and TRDJ1, with 8 nucleotides matching TRDD3. CDR3 length equals 20 residues. The V gene's germline CDR1 is GEAIGNYY and CDR2 EKD. Trimming cost V 3 bases and J 3 bases; bases outside gene matches: 23. The CDR3 loop is CACDSMLTGGSPQEADKLIF. In nucleotides, the CDR3 is TGTGCCTGTGACTCGATGCTTACTGGGGGGTCACCCCAGGAGGCCGATAAACTCATCTTT.

This clone was counted between two and nine times. The chain combines TRDV2 with TRDJ1, with D uncertain. This CDR3 contains 16 residues. V was cut by 5 bases and J by 2 bases, with 20 bases left in between. The germline V gene encodes CDR1 GEAIGNYY and CDR2 EKD. The chain's CDR3 is CACVPLNRLETDKLIF. CDR3 sequence (DNA): TGTGCCTGTGTCCCACTAAATCGTCTAGAGACCGATAAACTCATCTTT.

As to this clone: The protein recorded in TCRdb matches a much larger clone and deviates from this DNA's translation at residue 8, suggesting a read error; the protein here is obtained by translating the DNA. The rearrangement links TRDV2 to TRDJ1; the match to TRDD3 covers 8 bases. The V and J ends lost 2 bases and 11 bases, in that order; junction bases with no gene match: 12. Germline V gene sequence: CDR1 GEAIGNYY, CDR2 EKD. The CDR3 is 14 residues long. In nucleotides, the CDR3 is TGTGCCTGTGACAAACTGGGGGGTACGGTAGAGCTCATCTTT. It yields the protein CACDKLGGTVELIF.

As for this clone: The protein TCRdb lists belongs to a much larger clone and differs from this DNA's translation at residue 13, which points to a read error; the protein shown is made from the DNA. V gene TRDV2 combines with J gene TRDJ1; 13 bases are shared with TRDD3. Germline assignment: CDR1 GEAIGNYY and CDR2 EKD. The CDR3 is 18 amino acids. J was trimmed by 4 bases and V by 1 base; bases with no gene match: 11. CDR3 protein: CACDTVTGGYEKSDKLIF. CDR3 coding DNA: TGTGCCTGTGACACGGTCACTGGGGGATACGAGAAGAGCGATAAACTCATCTTT.

Regarding this clone: The TCRdb protein, from a much larger clone, departs from this DNA's translation at residue 4, likely by read error; the protein shown derives from the DNA. Other nucleotide sequences in the sample specify the same CDR3. The chain links TRDV2 to TRDJ3; TRDD3 agrees at 7 bases. The CDR3 contains 18 residues. Germline lookup yields CDR1 GEAIGNYY and CDR2 EKD. Here the CDR3 DNA reads TGTGCCTGTGGCACCGCTGGGGGTGCAGCTTGGGACACCCGGCAGATGTTTTTC. Protein sequence: CACGTAGGAAWDTRQMFF.

V usage is TRDV2 and J usage is TRDJ1, with TRDD3 matching 12 bases. Germline V CDR1 and CDR2: GEAIGNYY, EKD. The junction had 13 bases not matched to a gene; V was cut back by 0 bases and J by 0 bases. This CDR3 region has 20 residues. CDR3 in DNA: TGTGCCTGTGACACCCTTGGAGGCTCTGGGGGATACGAGTACACCGATAAACTCATCTTT. Protein sequence: CACDTLGGSGGYEYTDKLIF.

Details on this clone: This likely reflects a read error, since a far larger clone is one base away. It is unclear where the CDR3 begins or ends on the DNA, so no DNA is shown, and the CDR3 is as TCRdb lists it. This chain links TRDV2 with TRDJ1; the table's TRDD3 call for D was not verified on the DNA. Germline lookup yields CDR1 GEAIGNYY and CDR2 EKD. The CDR3 comprises 14 residues, both ends counted. The CDR3 here is CACFALGAADKLIF.

Points on this clone: TCRdb pairs this DNA with a much larger clone's protein that differs at residue 7, likely a read error; the protein shown was translated from the DNA. This chain uses TRDV2 with TRDJ1, with TRDD3 matching 11 bases. Germline CDR1 and CDR2: GEAIGNYY and EKD. This CDR3 has 18 residues. The V gene end was trimmed by 4 bases and the J gene end by 0 bases; junction bases not matched to a gene: 12. This CDR3 reads CACDPVGMGDTYTDKLIF. The CDR3 DNA is TGTGCCTGTGATCCGGTTGGAATGGGGGATACGTACACCGATAAACTCATCTTT.

With respect to this clone: A read error likely explains why the TCRdb protein, taken from a much larger clone, differs from this DNA's translation at residue 7; the protein shown is translated from the DNA. V gene TRDV2 combines with J gene TRDJ1; D is ambiguous. Germline CDR1 is GEAIGNYY and CDR2 is EKD. The CDR3 totals 14 residues. V lost 2 bases and J lost 0, with 9 bases in between. As DNA, the CDR3 is TGTGCCTGTGACAGTCTGTTGTACACCGATAAACTCATCTTT. Amino acid sequence: CACDSLLYTDKLIF.

In this sample, this clone is medium-sized. A far larger clone is one nucleotide away, so this likely arose from a read error. The chain is built from TRDV2 and TRDJ1; 11 bases are shared with TRDD3. The germline V gene has CDR1 GEAIGNYY and CDR2 EKD. The CDR3 totals 15 residues. CDR3 sequence (DNA): TGTGCCTGTGAACTTTTGGGGGATACGGAGGCTAAACCCATCTTT. It codes for CACELLGDTEAKPIF.

Concerning this clone itself: Translating this DNA gives a protein that differs at residue 4 from the TCRdb one, which belongs to a much larger clone; a read error is likely, and the protein shown is this translation. The rearrangement uses TRDV2 and TRDJ1; 11 bases match TRDD3. The CDR3 has 17 amino acids. CDR1 and CDR2 (germline): GEAIGNYY, EKD. CDR3 nucleotide sequence: TGTGCCTGTGTCACCGTGGAACTGGGGGATAAGCCCTATAAACTCATCTTT. The encoded protein is CACVTVELGDKPYKLIF.

This clone was observed a few times. This rearrangement joins TRDV2 to TRDJ1, with 12 bases matching TRDD3. CDR1 and CDR2 (germline): GEAIGNYY, EKD. There are 15 residues in the CDR3. V was pared by 1 base and J by 9 bases, with 8 bases of the junction left unmatched. DNA for the CDR3: TGTGCCTGTGACACTCTGGGGGATACGCGAGTGGAACTCATCTTT. Translation: CACDTLGDTRVELIF.

This clone has just a few counts. The protein TCRdb gives is from a much larger clone and does not agree with this DNA's translation at residues 5 and 6, likely a read error; the protein shown here comes from the DNA. The V and J genes are TRDV2 and TRDJ1; 8 bases map to TRDD3. The CDR3 loop spans 16 amino acids. J was trimmed by 12 bases and V by 3 bases; bases with no gene match: 20. Germline loops: CDR1 GEAIGNYY, CDR2 EKD. The CDR3 protein is CACDPVGDGGDKRIIF. The CDR3 DNA reads as TGTGCCTGTGACCCGGTGGGGGATGGGGGCGATAAAAGGATCATCTTT.

Details on this clone: The protein in TCRdb stems from a much larger clone and differs at residue 13 from this DNA's translation, likely a read error; here the protein is translated from the DNA. This chain links TRDV2 with TRDJ3; TRDD3 matches 8 bases. The trim removed 0 bases at V and 5 bases at J, leaving 14 bases unmatched. This CDR3 contains 20 residues. Per the germline V gene, CDR1 is GEAIGNYY and CDR2 is EKD. CDR3 residues: CACDTGWGTRSARDTRQMFF. As DNA, the CDR3 is TGTGCCTGTGACACCGGCTGGGGGACCCGGAGTGCCCGGGACACCCGACAGATGTTTTTC.

Comments on this clone: A far more abundant clone sits one base away, making this likely a read error. The same CDR3 also results from other DNA sequences found in this sample. CDR3 amino acids: CACDTLVSGGSSPSQEANYTDKLIF. CDR3 coding DNA: TGCGCCTGTGACACCCTGGTATCTGGGGGATCATCTCCCAGTCAGGAGGCTAATTACACCGATAAACTCATCTTT. This chain joins TRDV2 and TRDJ1; 9 positions match TRDD3. This CDR3 has 25 amino acids. Germline V CDR1 and CDR2: GEAIGNYY, EKD.

This clone is judged large. Other DNA sequences in the same sample also yield this CDR3. The chain joins TRDV2 to TRDJ1; TRDD2 matches at 9 bases. Losses at the gene ends were 3 bases for V and 2 bases for J; bases not matched to a gene: 21. The CDR3 runs to 20 residues. CDR1 and CDR2 from the germline V gene are GEAIGNYY and EKD. CDR3 region: CACDPIEGLPTPGFTDKLIF. DNA for the CDR3: TGTGCCTGTGACCCGATTGAAGGCCTTCCTACGCCGGGGTTTACCGATAAACTCATCTTT.

To note about this clone: The protein in TCRdb stems from a much larger clone and differs at residue 6 from this DNA's translation, likely a read error; here the protein is translated from the DNA. The chain carries TRDV2 and TRDJ1, with 9 bases aligning to TRDD2. V dropped 0 bases and J dropped 4; count of bases not matched to a gene: 17. CDR1 and CDR2 from the germline V gene are GEAIGNYY and EKD. The CDR3 covers 19 residues. CDR3 region: CACDTRLPTIRGDYDKLIF. The CDR3 nucleotides are TGTGCCTGTGACACCCGCCTTCCTACAATCCGTGGGGACTACGATAAACTCATCTTT.

This clone was counted a few times. The protein recorded in TCRdb matches a much larger clone and deviates from this DNA's translation at residue 16, suggesting a read error; the protein here is obtained by translating the DNA. The chain combines TRDV2 with TRDJ1; 10 bases are shared with TRDD3. Germline V gene data show CDR1 as GEAIGNYY and CDR2 as EKD. This CDR3 spans 18 amino acids. The CDR3 region is CACDTVLGGYGSTDKRIF. CDR3 nucleotides: TGTGCCTGTGACACTGTACTCGGGGGATACGGGTCCACCGATAAACGCATCTTT.

This clone was observed a handful of times. TCRdb lists the protein of a much larger clone for this DNA, which differs at residue 9, so this is likely a read error; the protein given here is translated from the DNA itself. The rearrangement joins TRDV2 to TRDJ1; D may be TRDD3 (6 bases). Germline values: CDR1 GEAIGNYY, CDR2 EKD. Trimming shortened V by 4 bases and J by 0 bases, and 23 bases separated the two germline ends. This CDR3 comprises 18 residues. CDR3 sequence: CACEPLGGTPSYTDKLIF. The CDR3 coding sequence is TGTGCCTGTGAGCCGCTTGGGGGGACACCCTCGTACACCGATAAACTCATCTTT.

Many counts were recorded for this clone. This likely came from a read error, as a far larger clone is one base away. The chain couples TRDV2 to TRDJ1, with D tentatively TRDD3 (6 bases). The CDR3 length is 16 residues. Germline V gene sequence: CDR1 GEAIGNYY, CDR2 EKD. CDR3 amino acids: CARDLVGRRGNDKLIF. CDR3 bases: TGTGCCCGTGACCTCGTGGGTAGGCGGGGGAACGATAAACTCATCTTT.

With regard to this clone: The TCRdb protein comes from a much larger clone and disagrees with this DNA's translation at residue 8, likely due to a read error; the protein given here is derived from the DNA. The rearrangement joins TRDV2 to TRDJ3; TRDD3 is a possible D gene (6 bases). Germline values: CDR1 GEAIGNYY, CDR2 EKD. The CDR3 loop spans 17 amino acids. The germline V and J ends were trimmed by 3 bases and 0 bases, with 11 bases remaining between them. The CDR3 sequence: CACDLTGISWDTRQMFF. Written as DNA, the CDR3 is TGTGCCTGTGACCTTACTGGGATCTCCTGGGACACCCGACAGATGTTTTTC.

A few counts support this clone. For this DNA, TCRdb reports the protein of a much larger clone, which diverges at residue 6, most likely from a read error; the protein presented here is translated directly from the DNA. The chain recombines TRDV2 with TRDJ1; 9 bases match TRDD2. The CDR3 is 20 residues long. J gave up 2 bases and V 3 bases, and 21 bases lay outside the gene matches. Germline CDR1 reads GEAIGNYY; CDR2 reads EKD. CDR3 bases: TGTGCCTGTGACCCGTTTGAAGGCCTTCCTACGCCGGGGTTTACCGATAAACTCATCTTT. Its translation is CACDPFEGLPTPGFTDKLIF.

This clone was counted only a few times. V and J are TRDV2 and TRDJ1; TRDD3 matches 11 bases. The CDR3 is 15 residues long. The V gene end was trimmed by 0 bases and the J gene end by 8 bases; junction bases not matched to a gene: 7. Germline lookup yields CDR1 GEAIGNYY and CDR2 EKD. Written as DNA, the CDR3 is TGTGCCTGTGACACCGTCAGTGGGGGATACGCAAAACTCATCTTT. Translating gives CACDTVSGGYAKLIF.

This clone has only a few counts. TCRdb's entry gives the protein of a much larger clone, which mismatches this DNA's translation at residue 9, likely from a read error; the protein reported here is translated from the DNA. The rearrangement uses TRDV2 and TRDJ1; 7 bases match TRDD3. This CDR3 region has 17 residues. The junction had 15 bases not matched to a gene; V was cut back by 3 bases and J by 3 bases. In germline, CDR1 is GEAIGNYY, CDR2 EKD. The CDR3 loop reads CACDPLLGYRGADKLIF. The CDR3 DNA follows: TGTGCCTGTGACCCTCTACTGGGGTATCGTGGCGCCGATAAACTCATCTTT.

In nucleotides, the CDR3 is TGTGCCTGTGACACCGTAGGGGGATACTCCGATAAACTCATCTTT. Translating gives CACDTVGGYSDKLIF. The rearrangement uses TRDV2 and TRDJ1, with 9 nucleotides matching TRDD3. J gave up 3 bases and V 0 bases, and 4 bases lay outside the gene matches. CDR1 and CDR2 (germline): GEAIGNYY, EKD. The CDR3 runs to 15 residues.

This clone was found a few times. TCRdb attributes to this sequence the protein of a much larger clone, which differs from the DNA translation at residue 7; a read error is likely, and the protein displayed is translated from the DNA. The chain joins TRDV2 to TRDJ1; D ambiguous. Deletions cut 1 base from V and 3 bases from J, with 14 bases between. The CDR3 length is 15 residues. CDR1 and CDR2 (germline): GEAIGNYY, EKD. CDR3 residues: CACDTVEDSSDKLIF. CDR3 coding DNA: TGTGCCTGTGACACGGTAGAAGACTCCTCCGATAAACTCATCTTT.

A word on this clone: TCRdb has a much larger clone's protein, which differs at residue 5 from the translation of this DNA, likely because of a read error; what is shown is the protein translated from the DNA. This chain joins TRDV2 and TRDJ1, with 9 bases lining up with TRDD3. The CDR3 covers 16 residues. With V trimmed by 3 bases and J by 12 bases, 19 bases remained unmatched. Germline V gene sequence: CDR1 GEAIGNYY, CDR2 EKD. The CDR3 here is CACDALGDGGDKRIIF. In nucleotides, the CDR3 is TGTGCCTGTGACGCGCTGGGGGATGGGGGCGATAAAAGGATCATCTTT.

As to this clone: A far larger clone is a single base away, which makes a read error likely. This sample also contains other DNA sequences that code for the same CDR3. V is TRDV2 and J is TRDJ3, with 13 nucleotides matching TRDD3. From germline, CDR1 is GEAIGNYY and CDR2 EKD. The CDR3 spans 21 residues. The CDR3 here is CACDTSTGGYAGSWDTRQMFF. The CDR3 region has the DNA TGTGCCTGTGACACCTCAACTGGGGGATACGCAGGCTCCTGGGACACTCGACAGATGTTTTTC.

This clone has only a few counts. It differs at one base from a far larger clone, so likely a read error. Other nucleotide sequences from this sample produce the same CDR3. V and J are TRDV2 and TRDJ3, with 7 bases lining up with TRDD3. V lost 0 bases to trimming and J lost 0 bases; unmatched junction nucleotides: 13. Per germline, CDR1 GEAIGNYY and CDR2 EKD. The CDR3 has 21 residues. CDR3 nucleotide sequence: TGTGCCTGTGACACCTCAACTGGAGGATACGCAGGCTCCTGGGACACCCGACAGATGTTTTTC. It yields the protein CACDTSTGGYAGSWDTRQMFF.

This clone was seen a handful of times. The protein given by TCRdb reflects a much larger clone and differs at residue 11 from this DNA's translation, likely from a read error; the protein shown is the DNA's translation. V and J are TRDV2 and TRDJ1; 8 nucleotides line up with TRDD3. With 0 bases clipped from V and 0 bases from J, the junction kept 14 bases outside the gene matches. Germline assignment: CDR1 GEAIGNYY and CDR2 EKD. The CDR3 sequence is 19 residues long. CDR3 loop: CACDTVSTGGGRHTDKLIF. The DNA for the CDR3 is TGTGCCTGTGACACCGTGAGCACTGGGGGTGGCCGGCACACCGATAAACTCATCTTT.

With respect to this clone: This probably arose from a read error, given a far larger clone one base away. Additional DNA sequences in this sample encode the identical CDR3. The DNA of the CDR3 is TGTGCCTGTGACACCGTGAGCACTGGGGGTGACCGTCACACCGATAAACTCATCTTT. Protein product: CACDTVSTGGDRHTDKLIF. V gene TRDV2 combines with J gene TRDJ1; 8 nucleotides line up with TRDD3. Trimming at V came to 0 bases and at J to 0 bases, leaving 14 bases not matched to a gene. The CDR3 is made up of 19 amino acids. Germline loops: CDR1 GEAIGNYY, CDR2 EKD.